Listed below are T cell receptor beta chains from one sample, sequenced in a study of blood T cell repertoires in COVID-19. Assay: immunoSEQ multiplex PCR; the TCRdb copy retains only in-frame clones and omits some. Among about 190,000 clones listed, around 78% were seen once. Specimen: peripheral blood. These receptors came from a woman older than 75 with active or convalescent COVID-19. Both conserved end residues are part of each CDR3. The order of the fields is J gene, V gene, CDR3 protein.

TRBJ2-7 | TRBV29-1 | CSVEGGKQGQYF
TRBJ2-2 | TRBV29-1 | CSVVRVNTGELFF
TRBJ2-7 | TRBV11-2 | CASSFMRVGEQYF
TRBJ2-3 | TRBV14 | CASSQVPGGTTDTQYF
TRBJ2-7 | TRBV11-3 | CASSPTGGSWYF
TRBJ2-1 | TRBV11-2 | CASSNWGGPSYNEQFF
TRBJ2-1 | TRBV4-2 | CASSQDSGIGGEQFF
TRBJ1-6 | TRBV12-3/TRBV12-4 | CASSPLQSPLHF
TRBJ2-2 | TRBV19 | CASSIDLSASGIHTGELFF
TRBJ2-7 | TRBV6-5 | CASSYSSRQGPYEQYF
TRBJ2-7 | TRBV2 | CASIRGIYSYEQYF
TRBJ1-2 | TRBV28 | CASSPTTNYGYTF
TRBJ1-1 | TRBV19 | CASSTGGNFGEAFF
TRBJ1-2 | TRBV12-3/TRBV12-4 | CASSLSGNYGYTF
TRBJ1-4 | TRBV5-1 | CASSPFHTGQGAGEKLFF
TRBJ2-7 | TRBV28 | CASSLDRVHEQYF
TRBJ1-5 | TRBV10-2 | CASSVGGGSNQPQHF
TRBJ2-1 | TRBV4-3 | CASSQVQGRGSNEQFF
TRBJ1-1 | TRBV5-4 | CASTQQGVNTEAFF
TRBJ1-4 | TRBV18 | CASSRDRDEKLFF
TRBJ2-7 | TRBV4-1 | CASSEAGGPSYEQYF
TRBJ1-2 | TRBV6-5 | CASSRFGTGNYGYTF
TRBJ2-7 | TRBV5-1 | CASSPTGAGGYEQYF
TRBJ2-1 | TRBV4-2 | CASSQGKGFVEFF
TRBJ2-5 | TRBV11-2 | CASSLQETQYF
TRBJ1-2 | TRBV9 | CASSARLQANYGYTF
TRBJ1-1 | TRBV5-1 | CASSLTGGDTEAFF
TRBJ1-2 | TRBV27 | CASSFGGYRGYTF
TRBJ2-2 | TRBV2 | CASRRGLAGGTGELFF
TRBJ1-2 | TRBV7-2 | CASSPMSYGYTF
TRBJ2-7 | TRBV3-1/TRBV3-2 | CASSQASEQYF
TRBJ2-7 | TRBV28 | CASRRRDYEQYF
TRBJ1-2 | TRBV4-2 | CASSPTGQGATNYGYTF
TRBJ1-2 | TRBV15 | CATSRAGSYGYTF
TRBJ1-6 | TRBV10-3 | CAISESPTGRNSPLHF
TRBJ1-2 | TRBV5-1 | CASSPISGAPYGYTF
TRBJ1-3 | TRBV19 | CASSGLQGAGNTIYF
TRBJ2-1 | TRBV10-3 | CAISPRGQDEQFF
TRBJ2-1 | TRBV2 | CASSGHGVYNEQFF
TRBJ2-3 | TRBV14 | CASSLVGGPHTQYF
TRBJ1-2 | TRBV18 | CASSPRQGSYGYTF
TRBJ2-4 | TRBV30 | CAWSETGTAKNIQYF
TRBJ1-1 | TRBV18 | CASSLRVDTEAFF
TRBJ2-7 | TRBV28 | CASSKGSSGYEQYF
TRBJ1-2 | TRBV18 | CASSPTSDIIYGYTF
TRBJ2-7 | TRBV4-3 | CASSQEDRAAYEQYF
TRBJ2-2 | TRBV27 | CASSLLNTGELFF
TRBJ1-5 | TRBV5-6 | CASSLAGTGGSQPQHF
TRBJ1-1 | TRBV5-1 | CASSLGPGGVNTEAFF
TRBJ1-2 | TRBV14 | CASSQVSYTATYTF
TRBJ2-2 | TRBV3-1/TRBV3-2 | CASSPRQGRNTGELFF
TRBJ2-5 | TRBV4-1 | CASSQDGRGGSETQYF
TRBJ1-2 | TRBV11-2 | CASSNLDRPDYTF
TRBJ2-3 | TRBV24-1 | CATSDLQGPTDTQYF
TRBJ2-7 | TRBV7-9 | CASSSPLATYEQYF
TRBJ1-1 | TRBV3-1/TRBV3-2 | CASSHGQGLNTEAFF
TRBJ2-3 | TRBV7-3 | CASSPHQDRGSTDTQYF